Presented here are 7 T cell receptor beta chains from one specimen sequenced in a study of blood T cell repertoires in COVID-19. Sequencing used immunoSEQ multiplex PCR; TCRdb keeps in-frame clones, though not all of them. This table has about 400,000 clones, around 90% appearing once. Material: PBMCs or T cells enriched from blood (not recorded which). Receptors originate from a woman aged 40-49 years with acute COVID-19.

The chain carries TRBV5-4 and TRBJ2-7; possible D gene TRBD1, 6 bases. The germline V gene encodes CDR1 SGHNT and CDR2 YYREEE (reference sequence). The CDR3 covers 16 residues. The ends were cut back, 3 bases at V and 2 bases at J, with 18 bases in the middle. CDR3 protein: CASSSPQGSGAYEQYF. In DNA, the CDR3 is TGTGCCAGCAGCTCCCCACAGGGAAGTGGGGCCTACGAGCAGTACTTC.

In this sample, this clone turned up once. The chain joins TRBV6-5 to TRBJ1-2; D might be TRBD1 (6 bases). CDR1 is MNHEY, CDR2 SVGAGI, per germline. CDR3 length: 15 residues. The germline V and J ends were trimmed by 6 bases and 1 base, with 15 bases remaining between them. This CDR3 is CASRPGQHNNYGYTF. The CDR3 DNA sequence: TGTGCCAGCAGACCTGGACAGCATAATAACTATGGCTACACCTTC.

V gene TRBV5-1 combines with J gene TRBJ2-7; 7 positions match TRBD2. V trimming: 6 bases; J trimming: 2 bases; junction bases outside the gene matches: 5. Germline V gene data show CDR1 as SGHRS and CDR2 as YFSETQ. This CDR3 is built from 13 residues. The CDR3: CASMGGSTYEQYF. CDR3 coding DNA: TGCGCCAGCATGGGGGGGAGCACCTACGAGCAGTACTTC. Together with reference TRBV5-1 and TRBJ2-7, the CDR3 gives the full variable domain: KAGVTQTPRYLIKTRGQQVTLSCSPISGHRSVSWYQQTPGQGLQFLFEYFSETQRNKGNFPGRFSGRQFSNSRSEMNVSTLELGDSALYLCASMGGSTYEQYFGPGTRLTVT.

The genes are TRBV30 and TRBJ1-2, with 7 bases matching TRBD1. Looked up from germline, CDR1 is GTSNPN and CDR2 is SVGIG (reference sequence). V gave up 3 bases and J gave up 4 bases; unmatched junction bases: 8. The CDR3 is made up of 14 amino acids. The chain's CDR3 is CAWSPTGKPYGYTF. The CDR3 region has the DNA TGTGCCTGGAGCCCGACAGGGAAGCCCTATGGCTACACCTTC. The full variable domain, in which reference TRBV30 and TRBJ1-2 provide the parts outside the CDR3, is SQTIHQWPATLVQPVGSPLSLECTVEGTSNPNLYWYRQAAGRGLQLLFYSVGIGQISSEVPQNLSASRPQDRQFILSSKKLLLSDSGFYLCAWSPTGKPYGYTFGSGTRLTVV.

This clone came up a few times. The V call is TRBV4-2, the J call TRBJ2-1; TRBD2 matches at 11 bases. The germline V gene has CDR1 LGHNA and CDR2 YNFKEQ. The CDR3 loop spans 15 amino acids. V was pared by 3 bases and J by 8 bases, with 6 bases of the junction left unmatched. The CDR3 is CASSQLAGGPDEQFF. The CDR3, as DNA: TGTGCCAGCAGCCAGTTAGCGGGGGGGCCGGATGAGCAGTTCTTC.

V is TRBV3-1 (or the pseudogene TRBV3-2) and J is TRBJ2-3, with 11 bases identical to TRBD2. The CDR3 loop spans 16 amino acids. Germline CDR1 is LGHDT and CDR2 is YNNKEL (reference sequence). With 2 bases clipped from V and 5 bases from J, the junction kept 6 bases outside the gene matches. CDR3 bases: TGTGCCAGCAGCCAAACAAGACTAGCGGGGTTAGATACGCAGTATTTT. It yields the protein CASSQTRLAGLDTQYF.

The chain links TRBV11-2 to TRBJ1-4; 9 nucleotides match TRBD1. CDR3 length equals 14 residues. The junction had 8 bases not matched to a gene; V was cut back by 5 bases and J by 10 bases. Germline lookup yields CDR1 SGHAT and CDR2 FQNNGV. CDR3: CASSHGTGRGKLFF. DNA for the CDR3: TGTGCCAGCAGCCACGGGACAGGGCGAGGAAAACTGTTTTTT.